The 28 T cell receptor beta chains in this list originate from one sample, sequenced in a study of blood T cell repertoires in COVID-19. Data came from immunoSEQ multiplex PCR; TCRdb stores just in-frame clones and leaves some out. The table records about 440,000 clones, about 90% of them present only once. Sequencing was performed on PBMCs or T cells enriched from blood (not recorded which). The receptor set was obtained from a woman aged 18 to 35 with acute COVID-19.

This clone was observed a handful of times. J is TRBJ1-1 and V is TRBV5-5; D ambiguous. The CDR3 length is 13 residues. V was cut by 4 bases and J by 3 bases, with 10 bases left in between. Germline loops: CDR1 SGHKS, CDR2 YYEKEE (reference sequence). The chain's CDR3 is CASSGGPDTEAFF. For the CDR3, the DNA is TGTGCCAGCAGCGGAGGACCTGACACTGAAGCTTTCTTT. Together with reference TRBV5-5 and TRBJ1-1, the CDR3 gives the full variable domain: DAGVTQSPTHLIKTRGQQVTLRCSPISGHKSVSWYQQVLGQGPQFIFQYYEKEERGRGNFPDRFSARQFPNYSSELNVNALLLGDSALYLCASSGGPDTEAFFGQGTRLTVV.

The V and J genes are TRBV12-2 and TRBJ2-7; TRBD2, the D gene given by the table, was not confirmed from the DNA. TRBV12-2 is an annotated pseudogene. The CDR3 runs 15 residues. The CDR3 loop is CASRSLAGGTYEQYF. Written as DNA, the CDR3 is TGTGCAAGTCGCTCCCTAGCGGGAGGAACCTACGAGCAGTACTTC.

The rearrangement links TRBV11-2 to TRBJ2-5; 7 bases are a match to TRBD2. Unmatched junction bases numbered 6, after V lost 4 bases and J lost 1 base. The CDR3 covers 15 residues. Germline V CDR1 and CDR2: SGHAT, FQNNGV. CDR3 protein: CASSSLGLVQETQYF. The CDR3 coding sequence is TGTGCCAGCAGCTCCCTCGGACTAGTCCAAGAGACCCAGTACTTC.

This clone has a handful of counts. The rearrangement links TRBV28 to TRBJ1-5; TRBD1 agrees at 8 bases. The CDR3 length is 14 residues. Germline V gene data show CDR1 as MDHEN and CDR2 as SYDVKM. The J segment lost 3 bases and the V segment lost 6 bases, leaving 4 bases of the junction unmatched. CDR3 region: CASRRTGYNQPQHF. In DNA form, the CDR3 reads TGTGCCAGCAGACGGACAGGGTACAATCAGCCCCAGCATTTT.

J is TRBJ2-7 and V is TRBV3-1 (or the pseudogene TRBV3-2); 10 bases line up with TRBD2. V dropped 4 bases and J dropped 2; count of bases not matched to a gene: 5. Germline V gene sequence: CDR1 LGHDT, CDR2 YNNKEL (reference sequence). This CDR3 spans 15 amino acids. This CDR3 reads CASSPDLAGAYEQYF. CDR3 nucleotides: TGTGCCAGCAGCCCCGACCTAGCGGGAGCCTACGAGCAGTACTTC.

CDR3: CASSARSGASTDTQYF. The DNA of the CDR3 is TGTGCCAGCTCAGCCCGGTCAGGGGCTAGCACAGATACGCAGTATTTT. The genes are TRBV18 and TRBJ2-3, with a tentative D call TRBD1 (6 bases). V was trimmed by 5 bases and J by 0 bases, leaving 15 bases between them. The CDR3 length is 16 residues. CDR1 is KGHSH and CDR2 is LQKENI in the germline V gene.

This rearrangement joins TRBV2 to TRBJ1-6; D perhaps matches TRBD1 (5 bases). V was shortened by 4 bases and J by 9 bases, with 13 bases between the two germline ends. CDR1 and CDR2 from the germline V gene are SNHLY and FYNNEI. The CDR3 covers 14 residues. The CDR3 reads CASSGGDLSSPLHF. The CDR3 nucleotides are TGTGCCAGCAGTGGGGGGGACCTTAGTTCACCCCTCCACTTT.

This clone showed up just a few times. The J gene is TRBJ2-3, the V gene TRBV2, with 10 bases that match TRBD1. The CDR3 spans 18 residues. Germline lookup yields CDR1 SNHLY and CDR2 FYNNEI. The V and J ends lost 6 bases and 0 bases, in that order; junction bases with no gene match: 12. CDR3 sequence: CASSGQGVGPSSTDTQYF. CDR3 nucleotide sequence: TGTGCCAGCAGCGGACAGGGGGTGGGTCCAAGTAGCACAGATACGCAGTATTTT. The full variable domain, its missing parts supplied by reference TRBV2 and TRBJ2-3, is EPEVTQTPSHQVTQMGQEVILRCVPISNHLYFYWYRQILGQKVEFLVSFYNNEISEKSEIFDDQFSVERPDGSNFTLKIRSTKLEDSAMYFCASSGQGVGPSSTDTQYFGPGTRLTVL.

This chain's CDR3 is CASSLTSGNTGELFF. As DNA, the CDR3 is TGTGCCAGCAGTTTAACTAGCGGGAACACCGGGGAGCTGTTTTTT. This rearrangement joins TRBV27 to TRBJ2-2, with 8 bases lining up with TRBD2. The V gene's germline CDR1 is MNHEY and CDR2 SMNVEV (reference sequence). This CDR3 spans 15 amino acids. The V segment lost 2 bases and the J segment 1 base; nucleotides outside the gene matches: 0.

The CDR3 region has the DNA TGTGCCAGCAGCAAAAGACAGGGAGGTAATGGAAACACCATATATTTT. Translation: CASSKRQGGNGNTIYF. The chain recombines TRBV21-1 with TRBJ1-3; TRBD1, the table's D call, lacks a check against the DNA. TRBV21-1 has pseudogene status. The CDR3 extends over 16 amino acids.

This sequence joins TRBV28 and TRBJ2-5; the D is unclear. V lost 3 bases and J lost 3, with 11 bases in between. Per the germline V gene, CDR1 is MDHEN and CDR2 is SYDVKM. The CDR3 totals 14 residues. The chain's CDR3 is CASSFKKHKETQYF. The DNA for the CDR3 is TGTGCCAGCAGTTTTAAGAAACACAAAGAGACCCAGTACTTC.

The chain combines TRBV9 with TRBJ2-3; maybe TRBD1 (6 bases). The length of the CDR3 is 13 residues. V lost 4 bases and J 4 bases, leaving 10 bases between the germline ends. Germline V gives CDR1 SGDLS, CDR2 YYNGEE. CDR3: CASSTRTADTQYF. For the CDR3, the DNA is TGTGCCAGCAGCACGAGGACAGCAGATACGCAGTATTTT. Full variable domain (missing parts from reference TRBV9 and TRBJ2-3): DSGVTQTPKHLITATGQRVTLRCSPRSGDLSVYWYQQSLDQGLQFLIQYYNGEERAKGNILERFSAQQFPDLHSELNLSSLELGDSALYFCASSTRTADTQYFGPGTRLTVL.

The chain has TRBV21-1 and TRBJ2-5; the table's D gene call, TRBD2, was not cross checked with the DNA. TRBV21-1 is classified as a pseudogene. The CDR3 totals 15 residues. CDR3 in DNA: TGTGCCAGCACCCAAATTAGGACTAGCCTCGAGACCCAGTACTTC. This gives the protein CASTQIRTSLETQYF.

This chain links TRBV7-9 with TRBJ2-5, with 9 bases that match TRBD2. CDR1 is SEHNR, CDR2 FQNEAQ, per germline (reference sequence). J gave up 0 bases and V 4 bases, and 12 bases lay outside the gene matches. The CDR3 has 18 amino acids. The CDR3 loop is CASSSRVAGARYQETQYF. Here the CDR3 DNA reads TGTGCCAGCAGCTCCCGGGTAGCGGGGGCCAGGTACCAAGAGACCCAGTACTTC.

This chain joins TRBV28 and TRBJ1-6; D is ambiguous. The V and J ends lost 6 bases and 6 bases respectively, with 12 bases between them. Per the germline V gene, CDR1 is MDHEN and CDR2 is SYDVKM. This CDR3 has 14 amino acids. DNA for the CDR3: TGTGCCAGCAGCCGACTCCTTTCTAATTCACCCCTCCACTTT. Translating it yields CASSRLLSNSPLHF.

The chain employs TRBV3-1 (or the pseudogene TRBV3-2) and TRBJ2-1, with 10 bases matching TRBD1. The V and J ends lost 1 base and 8 bases, in that order; junction bases with no gene match: 2. Germline V gene data show CDR1 as LGHDT and CDR2 as YNNKEL (reference sequence). This CDR3 comprises 14 residues. In DNA, the CDR3 is TGTGCCAGCAGCCAAGCCGGGACAGGGGATGAGCAGTTCTTC. Amino acids: CASSQAGTGDEQFF.

The chain employs TRBV29-1 and TRBJ1-1; maybe TRBD1 (5 bases). CDR1 SQVTM and CDR2 ANQGSEA come from the germline V gene. This CDR3 region has 12 residues. The germline V and J ends were trimmed by 5 bases and 7 bases, with 14 bases remaining between them. DNA for the CDR3: TGCAGCGTTTCAGGGCTTAGGAATGAAGCTTTCTTT. It encodes CSVSGLRNEAFF.

The chain has TRBV7-2 and TRBJ2-3; 7 positions agree with TRBD2. Germline assignment: CDR1 SGHTA and CDR2 FQGNSA. CDR3 length: 19 residues. J gave up 0 bases and V 0 bases, and 12 bases lay outside the gene matches. The CDR3 DNA follows: TGTGCCAGCAGCTTAGCGCGGGGGTTTGTAACGGAAAGCACAGATACGCAGTATTTT. Residues: CASSLARGFVTESTDTQYF.

The rearrangement joins TRBV7-2 to TRBJ1-2, with D possibly being TRBD1 (6 bases). From germline, CDR1 is SGHTA and CDR2 FQGNSA. The V end was cut by 1 base, the J end by 8 bases, with 17 bases between. The CDR3 covers 15 residues. This chain's CDR3 is CASSLGGHALQGYTF. The CDR3 DNA reads as TGTGCCAGCAGCTTAGGGGGACACGCATTACAGGGCTACACCTTC.

V is TRBV19 and J is TRBJ1-4; D gene unclear. The CDR3 totals 14 residues. The germline V and J ends were trimmed by 6 bases and 7 bases, with 15 bases remaining between them. Germline V lookup: CDR1 LNHDA, CDR2 SQIVND (reference sequence). The CDR3 coding sequence is TGTGCCAGTAGCGAAGCGGGGAGAGGTGAAAAACTGTTTTTT. Translating gives CASSEAGRGEKLFF.

The rearrangement links TRBV30 to TRBJ2-7, with TRBD2 matching over 7 bases. Trimming at V came to 7 bases and at J to 3 bases, leaving 18 bases not matched to a gene. The germline gives CDR1 GTSNPN, CDR2 SVGIG (reference sequence). The CDR3 spans 16 residues. The DNA of the CDR3 is TGTGCCTTGGGGTCCCTCCTGAGCGGGACCTACTACGAGCAGTACTTC. This encodes CALGSLLSGTYYEQYF.

The rearrangement uses TRBV5-1 and TRBJ2-7, with TRBD2 matching over 10 bases. The CDR3 has 16 amino acids. Trimming cost V 0 bases and J 5 bases; bases outside gene matches: 8. Germline values: CDR1 SGHRS, CDR2 YFSETQ. The CDR3 region is CASSLDQRGGLNEQYF. CDR3 DNA: TGCGCCAGCAGCTTGGATCAGCGGGGGGGCCTCAACGAGCAGTACTTC.

The V and J genes are TRBV27 and TRBJ2-2; a possible D gene is TRBD2 (5 bases). V lost 6 bases to trimming and J lost 5 bases, with 10 bases between them. The CDR3 sequence is 13 residues long. The germline gives CDR1 MNHEY, CDR2 SMNVEV (reference sequence). This CDR3 reads CASSSTTTGELFF. CDR3 coding DNA: TGTGCCAGCAGCTCGACTACTACCGGGGAGCTGTTTTTT.

This clone appeared a single time. J is TRBJ2-7 and V is TRBV28; TRBD2 matches 10 bases. The V gene's germline CDR1 is MDHEN and CDR2 SYDVKM. V gave up 6 bases and J gave up 0 bases; unmatched junction bases: 14. This CDR3 comprises 18 residues. In DNA form, the CDR3 reads TGTGCCAGCAGGTTGCGCGCCGTCAGACTAGCGGGCTCCTACGAGCAGTACTTC. Its protein product is CASRLRAVRLAGSYEQYF.

This sequence joins TRBV7-2 and TRBJ1-1; a weak D match, TRBD1 (6 bases). The V gene's germline CDR1 is SGHTA and CDR2 FQGNSA. This CDR3 comprises 14 residues. V dropped 7 bases and J dropped 7 bases, with 19 bases sitting between them. The CDR3 bases are TGTGCCAGCACCATCGGGGCCCTACAGGGTGAAGCTTTCTTT. Protein sequence: CASTIGALQGEAFF. Drawing the rest from reference TRBV7-2 and TRBJ1-1, the complete variable domain is GAGVSQSPSNKVTEKGKDVELRCDPISGHTALYWYRQSLGQGLEFLIYFQGNSAPDKSGLPSDRFSAERTGGSVSTLTIQRTQQEDSAVYLCASTIGALQGEAFFGQGTRLTVV.

The chain employs TRBV30 and TRBJ2-1; 9 bases align to TRBD1. CDR3 length: 12 amino acids. CDR1 GTSNPN and CDR2 SVGIG come from the germline V gene (reference sequence). V was clipped by 3 bases and J by 7 bases; unmatched bases: 1. In DNA form, the CDR3 reads TGTGCCTGGAGAGGGACAGGGAATGAGCAGTTCTTC. It yields the protein CAWRGTGNEQFF.

This clone came up a few times. The V call is TRBV7-9, the J call TRBJ2-7; TRBD1 is a possible D gene (6 bases). This CDR3 is built from 13 residues. Germline CDR1 reads SEHNR; CDR2 reads FQNEAQ (reference sequence). Between the trimmed V and J ends, which lost 6 bases and 3 bases, there was a span of 12 bases. This chain's CDR3 is CASSPRGHYEQYF. Here the CDR3 DNA reads TGTGCCAGCAGTCCCCGGGGACACTACGAGCAGTACTTC.

This clone was recorded once. The genes are TRBV5-1 and TRBJ1-5; D uncertain. CDR3 size: 14 residues. Germline CDR1 SGHRS, CDR2 YFSETQ. V dropped 0 bases and J dropped 5 bases, with 9 bases sitting between them. The CDR3, as DNA: TGCGCCAGCAGCTTGGTGGAGGGAGATCAGCCCCAGCATTTT. As protein: CASSLVEGDQPQHF.